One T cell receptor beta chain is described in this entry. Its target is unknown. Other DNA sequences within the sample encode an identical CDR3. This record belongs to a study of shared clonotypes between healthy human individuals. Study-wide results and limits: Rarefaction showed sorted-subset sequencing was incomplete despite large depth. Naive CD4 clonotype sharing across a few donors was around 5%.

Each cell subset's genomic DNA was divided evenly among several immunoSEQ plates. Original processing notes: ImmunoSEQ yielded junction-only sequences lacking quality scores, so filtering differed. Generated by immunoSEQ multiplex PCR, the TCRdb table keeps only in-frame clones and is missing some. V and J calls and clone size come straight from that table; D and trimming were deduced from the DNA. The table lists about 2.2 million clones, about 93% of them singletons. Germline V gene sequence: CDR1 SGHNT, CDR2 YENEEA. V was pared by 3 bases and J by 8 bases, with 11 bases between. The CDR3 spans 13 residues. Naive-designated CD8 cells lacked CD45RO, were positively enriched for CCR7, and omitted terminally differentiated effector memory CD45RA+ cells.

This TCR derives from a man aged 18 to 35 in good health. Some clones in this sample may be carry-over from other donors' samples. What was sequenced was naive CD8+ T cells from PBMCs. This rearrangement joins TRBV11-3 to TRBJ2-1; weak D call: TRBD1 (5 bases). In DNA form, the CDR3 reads TGTGCCAGCAGCTTTAGGGGAAGGGATGAGCAGTTCTTC. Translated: CASSFRGRDEQFF.